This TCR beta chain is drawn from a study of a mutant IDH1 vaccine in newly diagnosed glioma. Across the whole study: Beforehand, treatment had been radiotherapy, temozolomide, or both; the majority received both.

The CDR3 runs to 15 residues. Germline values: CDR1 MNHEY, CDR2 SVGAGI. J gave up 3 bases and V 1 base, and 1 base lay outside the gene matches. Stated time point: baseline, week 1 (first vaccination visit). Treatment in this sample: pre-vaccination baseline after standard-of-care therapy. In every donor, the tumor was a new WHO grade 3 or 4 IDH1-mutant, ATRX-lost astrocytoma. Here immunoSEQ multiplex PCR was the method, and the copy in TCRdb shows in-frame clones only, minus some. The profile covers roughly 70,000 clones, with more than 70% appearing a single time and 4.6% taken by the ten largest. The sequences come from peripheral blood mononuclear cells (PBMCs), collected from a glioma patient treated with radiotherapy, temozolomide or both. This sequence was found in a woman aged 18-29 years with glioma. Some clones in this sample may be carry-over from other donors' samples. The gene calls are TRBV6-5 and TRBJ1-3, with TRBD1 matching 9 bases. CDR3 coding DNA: TGTGCCAGCAGTTACTGGGACAGGGATGGAAACACCATATATTTT. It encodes CASSYWDRDGNTIYF.